The 2 T cell receptor beta chains below all came from one sample that was sequenced in a study of cytomegalovirus exposure and HLA in healthy donors. Repertoires were generated with immunoSEQ multiplex PCR, while TCRdb's copy carries only in-frame clones and drops some. Counted here are roughly 330,000 clones, about 90% occurring once; the ten biggest clones make up approximately 1.1%. Specimen: PBMCs. These receptors were collected from a woman in her twenties or thirties in good health and CMV-seropositive.

This chain links TRBV6-5 with TRBJ1-2, with D possibly TRBD1 on 5 matching bases. The germline V and J ends were trimmed by 7 bases and 4 bases, with 10 bases remaining between them. The CDR3 loop spans 12 amino acids. Germline values: CDR1 MNHEY, CDR2 SVGAGI. The CDR3 bases are TGTGCCAGCACAGGGCGTCGCTATGGCTACACCTTC. It encodes CASTGRRYGYTF.

The chain joins TRBV5-4 to TRBJ2-7; 7 bases are shared with TRBD2. The germline V gene has CDR1 SGHNT and CDR2 YYREEE (reference sequence). Trimming removed 2 bases from V and 6 bases from J; junction bases left unmatched: 8. The CDR3 is 14 amino acids. The CDR3: CASSLGGRNPEQYF. The CDR3 DNA reads TGTGCCAGCAGCTTAGGCGGGAGAAACCCCGAGCAGTACTTC. Full variable domain (remainder filled in from reference TRBV5-4 and TRBJ2-7): ETGVTQSPTHLIKTRGQQVTLRCSSQSGHNTVSWYQQALGQGPQFIFQYYREEENGRGNFPPRFSGLQFPNYSSELNVNALELDDSALYLCASSLGGRNPEQYFGPGTRLTVT.